The rows below give T cell receptor beta chains drawn from one sample of a study of T cells expressing NK-cell markers. For each CDR3 protein, TCRdb gives one entry from its re-call of the 5' RACE reads, without DNA. In total, the table holds 200,000 to 300,000 distinct CDR3 sequences. The source material was blood T cells: a sorted CD56 or NKG2C T cell subset, CD4+ or CD8+ T cells, or bulk PBMC T cells (not recorded which). The receptor source for this set is a man aged 18-30 years in good health. Each CDR3 is given with its conserved first and last residue. Fields, in order: J gene, V gene, CDR3 protein.

J: TRBJ2-3; V: TRBV7-6; CDR3: CASSLGRIGGPGATDTQYF
J: TRBJ2-5; V: TRBV18; CDR3: CASSSPGEQETQYF
J: TRBJ2-3; V: TRBV4-3; CDR3: CASSQSLFSTDTQYF
J: TRBJ2-3; V: TRBV6-5; CDR3: CASSYSSSGSTDTQYF
J: TRBJ1-3; V: TRBV6-1; CDR3: CASSEVFSGNTIYF
J: TRBJ1-1; V: TRBV20-1; CDR3: CSASRQGVVTEAFF
J: TRBJ2-5; V: TRBV6-5; CDR3: CASSYSKTSGEETQYF
J: TRBJ2-1; V: TRBV12-3/TRBV12-4; CDR3: CASSFGTGTSGRRSSYNEQFF
J: TRBJ1-5; V: TRBV4-1; CDR3: CASSRQGLNQPQHF
J: TRBJ2-1; V: TRBV9; CDR3: CASSPKAGGSSNEQFF
J: TRBJ2-4; V: TRBV5-1; CDR3: CASSLWSKNIQYF
J: TRBJ1-2; V: TRBV24-1; CDR3: CATSETGRFYTF
J: TRBJ2-1; V: TRBV19; CDR3: CASSPSGGMDNEQFF
J: TRBJ2-3; V: TRBV28; CDR3: CASSLQLAGSADTQYF
J: TRBJ1-6; V: TRBV28; CDR3: CASRPRGVFHSPLHF
J: TRBJ2-2; V: TRBV10-3; CDR3: CASSSSTGPTGELFF
J: TRBJ1-1; V: TRBV6-5; CDR3: CASSLAQGVWNTEAFF
J: TRBJ2-5; V: TRBV10-1; CDR3: CASSESGTRNQETQYF
J: TRBJ2-1; V: TRBV5-1; CDR3: CASSSDRNNEQFF
J: TRBJ2-3; V: TRBV9; CDR3: CASSASGLTDTQYF
J: TRBJ1-5; V: TRBV20-1; CDR3: CSARGEGSNNQPQHF
J: TRBJ2-7; V: TRBV7-9; CDR3: CASSPPQSFPDYEQYF
J: TRBJ1-3; V: TRBV20-1; CDR3: CSASPGTSNGNTIYF
J: TRBJ2-7; V: TRBV11-1; CDR3: CASSLTSGGPLSYEQYF
J: TRBJ2-5; V: TRBV7-2; CDR3: CASSSSAVETQYF
J: TRBJ2-7; V: TRBV7-2; CDR3: CASSLTGTSGNEQYF
J: TRBJ1-4; V: TRBV4-2; CDR3: CASSQGDRGYEKLFF
J: TRBJ2-7; V: TRBV7-2; CDR3: CASSLGFTSSSYEQYF
J: TRBJ2-1; V: TRBV24-1; CDR3: CATSKAGERDDEQFF
J: TRBJ2-2; V: TRBV24-1; CDR3: CATTSGSNTGELFF
J: TRBJ1-3; V: TRBV6-1; CDR3: CASSLRTGGRNTIYF
J: TRBJ2-6; V: TRBV20-1; CDR3: CSASSMASGANVLTF
J: TRBJ2-1; V: TRBV3-1; CDR3: CASSPRLQYNEQFF